Below, 21 T cell receptor beta chains from the same sample are listed, as sequenced in a study of shared clonotypes between healthy human individuals. Generated by immunoSEQ multiplex PCR, the TCRdb table keeps only in-frame clones and is missing some. The profile shows about 660,000 clones, 74% of them singletons. The sequenced sample consisted of memory CD4+ T cells sorted from blood. Specified subset: CD45RA-negative fraction. Receptors originate from a woman aged 25 to 45 in good health.

This sequence joins TRBV19 and TRBJ1-1; D gene uncertain. Deletions cut 6 bases from V and 1 base from J, with 12 bases between. The CDR3 covers 14 residues. CDR1 LNHDA and CDR2 SQIVND come from the germline V gene (reference sequence). The CDR3 is CASRPERRNTEAFF. The CDR3 bases are TGTGCCAGTAGGCCGGAGAGAAGGAACACTGAAGCTTTCTTT.

The CDR3 DNA is TGTGCCAGCAGCTCTGGACAGGGGCGTACCGGGGAGCTGTTTTTT. This translates into CASSSGQGRTGELFF. This chain links TRBV5-4 with TRBJ2-2, with TRBD1 identical over 9 bases. J was trimmed by 5 bases and V by 3 bases; bases with no gene match: 5. CDR1 SGHNT and CDR2 YYREEE come from the germline V gene (reference sequence). The CDR3 runs to 15 residues.

The CDR3 here is CASSPGQDAGNTIYF. CDR3 DNA: TGTGCCAGCAGCCCCGGACAGGACGCTGGAAACACCATATATTTT. This chain uses TRBV7-6 with TRBJ1-3; 7 positions agree with TRBD1. This CDR3 has 15 amino acids. V lost 5 bases, J lost 2 bases, and 6 bases stayed unmatched. Germline V gene data show CDR1 as SGHVS and CDR2 as FNYEAQ.

For the CDR3, the DNA is TGTGCCTGGAGTGTCGGGGGGTACTACAATGAGCAGTTCTTC. It yields the protein CAWSVGGYYNEQFF. The V and J genes are TRBV30 and TRBJ2-1, with TRBD2 matching 7 bases. V was clipped by 0 bases and J by 3 bases; unmatched bases: 2. The CDR3 sequence is 14 residues long. Germline CDR1 GTSNPN, CDR2 SVGIG (reference sequence).

The CDR3 is CASSFMGPSEQYF. CDR3 DNA sequence: TGTGCCAGCAGCTTTATGGGCCCAAGCGAGCAGTACTTC. The rearrangement joins TRBV7-2 to TRBJ2-7; D not certain. The V end was cut by 3 bases, the J end by 6 bases, with 12 bases between. There are 13 residues in the CDR3. Germline lookup yields CDR1 SGHTA and CDR2 FQGNSA.

The CDR3: CASSFEGAGNQPQHF. Written as DNA, the CDR3 is TGCGCCAGCAGCTTTGAGGGGGCGGGCAATCAGCCCCAGCATTTT. The chain links TRBV5-1 to TRBJ1-5; 7 bases align to TRBD1. Germline V gives CDR1 SGHRS, CDR2 YFSETQ. The CDR3 has 15 amino acids. The ends lost 2 bases at V and 2 bases at J; junction bases unmatched: 4.

The chain carries TRBV2 and TRBJ1-5, with D hard to call. V shed 4 bases and J shed 4 bases, with 11 bases lying between them. CDR1 and CDR2 from the germline V gene are SNHLY and FYNNEI. The CDR3 loop spans 14 amino acids. The CDR3 DNA sequence: TGTGCCAGCAGTGTCGAGGCGGATAATCAGCCCCAGCATTTT. This encodes CASSVEADNQPQHF.

V is TRBV5-6 and J is TRBJ2-1; 14 positions agree with TRBD2. Germline assignment: CDR1 SGHDT and CDR2 YYEEEE. With 3 bases clipped from V and 10 bases from J, the junction kept 6 bases outside the gene matches. The CDR3 length is 15 residues. Written as DNA, the CDR3 is TGTGCCAGCAGCTACGGACTAGCGGGAGGATTAGAGCAGTTCTTC. Translated: CASSYGLAGGLEQFF.

On this clone itself: One base away lies a much larger clone, so this may be a sequencing read error. The rearrangement uses TRBV5-1 and TRBJ2-5; no clear D. The germline V gene has CDR1 SGHRS and CDR2 YFSETQ. The CDR3 runs 12 residues. Trimming cost V 4 bases and J 0 bases, with 4 bases left between them. The CDR3 DNA reads as TGCGCCAGCAGCACGAACCAAGAGACCCAGTACTTC. It translates to CASSTNQETQYF.

This chain links TRBV10-2 with TRBJ2-3, with TRBD2 matching over 9 bases. CDR1 is WSHSY and CDR2 is SAAADI in the germline V gene. V dropped 3 bases and J dropped 3; count of bases not matched to a gene: 1. This CDR3 has 14 residues. The CDR3 protein is CASSDLAGTDTQYF. CDR3 in DNA: TGCGCCAGCAGTGACCTAGCGGGAACAGATACGCAGTATTTT.

The CDR3 protein is CASSEGRGAGELFF. In DNA form, the CDR3 reads TGTGCCAGCAGTGAGGGACGAGGGGCCGGGGAGCTGTTTTTT. The chain links TRBV2 to TRBJ2-2, with D perhaps being TRBD1 or TRBD2 (5 bases each). Trimming left V 3 bases short and J 6 bases short, with 11 bases between. The V gene's germline CDR1 is SNHLY and CDR2 FYNNEI. The CDR3 covers 14 residues.

Points on this clone: In the same sample, other DNA sequences code for this CDR3. The rearrangement links TRBV18 to TRBJ2-5; D remains unclear. V lost 2 bases and J 1 base, leaving 8 bases between the germline ends. This CDR3 has 14 residues. The germline CDR1 and CDR2 sequences are KGHSH and LQKENI. In DNA, the CDR3 is TGTGCCAGCTCACCAAGAGCCTCCCAAGAGACCCAGTACTTC. This codes for CASSPRASQETQYF.

The V and J genes are TRBV5-1 and TRBJ1-2; the D is unclear. The germline gives CDR1 SGHRS, CDR2 YFSETQ. The CDR3 length is 16 residues. The ends were cut back, 0 bases at V and 3 bases at J, with 15 bases in the middle. The CDR3 DNA is TGCGCCAGCAGCTTGGGAGGGAACATCAGATACTATGGCTACACCTTC. Its translation: CASSLGGNIRYYGYTF.

CDR3 loop: CASSKEQVPTGELFF. In DNA, the CDR3 is TGTGCCAGCAGTAAGGAACAGGTCCCCACCGGGGAGCTGTTTTTT. The chain links TRBV6-4 to TRBJ2-2; D is possibly TRBD1 (5 bases). Germline CDR1 MRHNA, CDR2 SNTAGT. V was clipped by 5 bases and J by 4 bases, with 14 bases between them. This CDR3 region has 15 residues.

This clone has at least ten counts. This chain links TRBV5-1 with TRBJ1-1; 7 bases match TRBD1. The CDR3 is 15 residues long. Unmatched junction bases numbered 9, after V lost 1 base and J lost 6 bases. CDR1 SGHRS and CDR2 YFSETQ come from the germline V gene. The CDR3 loop is CASSLRTGAGAEAFF. CDR3 in DNA: TGCGCCAGCAGCTTGAGAACAGGGGCGGGGGCTGAAGCTTTCTTT.

This clone was observed at least ten times. The genes are TRBV29-1 and TRBJ1-2, with 11 bases aligning to TRBD1. This CDR3 is 14 amino acids long. Germline assignment: CDR1 SQVTM and CDR2 ANQGSEA. V lost 4 bases, J lost 5 bases, and 6 bases stayed unmatched. CDR3: CSVVSGTGGYGYTF. CDR3 DNA sequence: TGCAGCGTTGTATCAGGGACAGGGGGGTATGGCTACACCTTC.

This clone came up once. The chain recombines TRBV23-1 with TRBJ1-3; maybe TRBD1 (5 bases). TRBV23-1 is flagged as an ORF with uncertain function. This CDR3 spans 14 amino acids. Deletions cut 3 bases from V and 3 bases from J, with 9 bases between. CDR3 loop: CASSQPGSGNTIYF. CDR3 DNA: TGCGCCAGCAGTCAGCCAGGGAGTGGAAACACCATATATTTT.

This rearrangement joins TRBV6-5 to TRBJ1-4; weak D call: TRBD1 (5 bases). This CDR3 region has 15 residues. The V and J ends lost 1 base and 8 bases respectively, with 14 bases between them. CDR1 is MNHEY and CDR2 is SVGAGI in the germline V gene. The CDR3 DNA is TGTGCCAGCAGTTACTTGAATCAGGGTCGGGAAAAACTGTTTTTT. It translates to CASSYLNQGREKLFF.

V gene TRBV7-9 combines with J gene TRBJ1-2; tentatively, D is TRBD1 (6 bases). The CDR3 is 15 residues long. The germline V and J ends were trimmed by 3 bases and 3 bases, with 14 bases remaining between them. Germline V gene sequence: CDR1 SEHNR, CDR2 FQNEAQ (reference sequence). This CDR3 reads CASSFDTGRDYGYTF. As DNA, the CDR3 is TGTGCCAGCAGCTTCGATACAGGGAGAGACTATGGCTACACCTTC.

J is TRBJ1-1 and V is TRBV28; D possibly corresponds to TRBD1 (6 bases). From germline, CDR1 is MDHEN and CDR2 SYDVKM. V gave up 2 bases and J gave up 4 bases, with 14 bases separating them. CDR3 length: 15 residues. CDR3 region: CASSLVRGEGTEAFF. In nucleotides, the CDR3 is TGTGCCAGCAGTTTAGTTAGGGGGGAGGGCACTGAAGCTTTCTTT.

The genes are TRBV6-1 and TRBJ2-3; the D is unclear. This CDR3 is 14 amino acids long. Trimming shortened V by 2 bases and J by 3 bases, and 9 bases separated the two germline ends. The V gene's germline CDR1 is MNHNS and CDR2 SASEGT. The CDR3 loop is CASSERPGTDTQYF. The DNA for the CDR3 is TGTGCCAGCAGTGAAAGGCCCGGTACAGATACGCAGTATTTT.